Presented here are 31 T cell receptor beta chains from one specimen sequenced in a study of T-cell reconstitution after alpha-beta-depleted transplantation in children. Unique molecular identifiers featured in how the TCRbeta library was prepared. MiXCR, applied by TCRdb to the PCR reads, yields one record per CDR3 protein. Here the sample spans 600,000 to 800,000 distinct CDR3 sequences, roughly 13% being singletons. Specimen: PBMCs, collected before TCRalphabeta/CD19-depleted stem cell transplant. The receptors stem from a girl aged 2-9 years with congenital amegakaryocytic thrombocytopenia, due to receive a stem cell transplant.

This clonotype was observed a handful of times. The CDR3 protein is CASSPPGSNSPLHF. In nucleotides, the CDR3 is TGTGCCAGCTCACCACCGGGAAGTAATTCACCCCTCCACTTT. The rearrangement joins TRBV18 to TRBJ1-6; D uncertain. Per the germline V gene, CDR1 is KGHSH and CDR2 is LQKENI. This CDR3 contains 14 residues. Trimming left V 0 bases short and J 6 bases short, with 6 bases between.

This rearrangement joins TRBV3-1 to TRBJ2-2; 11 positions match TRBD2. The V segment lost 0 bases and the J segment 6 bases; nucleotides outside the gene matches: 6. CDR1 and CDR2 (germline): LGHDT, YNNKEL (reference sequence). The CDR3 runs to 17 residues. CDR3 in DNA: TGTGCCAGCAGCCAAGATTTAGCGGGAGGGCCCTCCGGGGAGCTGTTTTTT. Amino acid sequence: CASSQDLAGGPSGELFF. The full variable domain, in which reference TRBV3-1 and TRBJ2-2 provide the parts outside the CDR3, is DTAVSQTPKYLVTQMGNDKSIKCEQNLGHDTMYWYKQDSKKFLKIMFSYNNKELIINETVPNRFSPKSPDKAHLNLHINSLELGDSAVYFCASSQDLAGGPSGELFFGEGSRLTVL.

This clonotype has ten or more counts. The chain has TRBV6-5 and TRBJ2-3; D uncertain. CDR1 and CDR2 (germline): MNHEY, SVGAGI. This CDR3 contains 14 residues. V gave up 8 bases and J gave up 11 bases, with 23 bases separating them. The CDR3: CASSDSSITLGQYF. The CDR3 bases are TGTGCCAGCTCCGATTCCTCGATAACCTTGGGGCAGTATTTT.

A few counts support this clonotype. The chain couples TRBV5-1 to TRBJ2-1; D call uncertain. The V and J ends lost 3 bases and 5 bases respectively, with 12 bases between them. CDR3 length: 14 residues. Germline-derived CDR1 and CDR2 are SGHRS and YFSETQ. CDR3 sequence reads: CASSSVIRDNEQFF. The CDR3 nucleotides read TGCGCCAGCAGCTCGGTAATACGGGACAATGAGCAGTTCTTC.

The chain joins TRBV7-6 to TRBJ2-2; the D gene is possibly TRBD1 (6 bases). Germline values: CDR1 SGHVS, CDR2 FNYEAQ. Trimming took off 2 bases at V and 1 base at J, with 11 bases between the two ends. CDR3 length: 16 amino acids. The CDR3 spells CASSLIRGQNTGELFF. CDR3 bases: TGTGCCAGCAGCTTAATTAGGGGACAGAACACCGGGGAGCTGTTTTTT. Filled out from reference TRBV7-6 and TRBJ2-2, the complete variable domain reads GAGVSQSPRYKVTKRGQDVALRCDPISGHVSLYWYRQALGQGPEFLTYFNYEAQQDKSGLPNDRFSAERPEGSISTLTIQRTEQRDSAMYRCASSLIRGQNTGELFFGEGSRLTVL.

This clonotype was seen many times. V is TRBV2 and J is TRBJ1-4, with a possible D match to TRBD1 (6 bases). V was cut by 1 base and J by 5 bases, with 11 bases left in between. CDR1 is SNHLY and CDR2 is FYNNEI in the germline V gene. CDR3 length: 15 amino acids. CDR3 residues: CASSEGGQSNEKLFF. As DNA, the CDR3 is TGTGCCAGCAGTGAAGGTGGACAGTCCAATGAAAAACTGTTTTTT.

This clonotype was found many times. This chain uses TRBV20-1 with TRBJ2-5; 11 bases align to TRBD2. The germline CDR1 and CDR2 sequences are DFQATT and SNEGSKA (reference sequence). The CDR3 loop spans 14 amino acids. J lost 1 base, V lost 6 bases, and 4 bases had no gene match. The CDR3 DNA follows: TGCAGTGCCCTACTAGCGGGAGTCCAAGAGACCCAGTACTTC. Amino acid sequence: CSALLAGVQETQYF.

This clonotype has only a few counts. The chain has TRBV28 and TRBJ2-7; no definite D call. Germline loops: CDR1 MDHEN, CDR2 SYDVKM. CDR3 length: 16 residues. The ends were cut back, 3 bases at V and 2 bases at J, with 17 bases in the middle. The CDR3 protein is CASSFHLRTATYEQYF. DNA of the CDR3: TGTGCCAGCAGTTTTCACCTCCGGACGGCTACCTACGAGCAGTACTTC.

At least ten counts were recorded for this clonotype. The chain recombines TRBV29-1 with TRBJ2-2, with 7 bases lining up with TRBD2. The germline V gene has CDR1 SQVTM and CDR2 ANQGSEA. The ends lost 4 bases at V and 1 base at J; junction bases unmatched: 9. This CDR3 comprises 16 residues. The CDR3 is CSVGDYGAGNTGELFF. In nucleotides, the CDR3 is TGCAGCGTTGGGGACTACGGAGCGGGGAACACCGGGGAGCTGTTTTTT.

This clonotype was seen many times. V and J are TRBV20-1 and TRBJ2-3; 7 bases are shared with TRBD2. The germline V gene has CDR1 DFQATT and CDR2 SNEGSKA (reference sequence). The CDR3 runs 14 residues. The trim removed 3 bases at V and 5 bases at J, leaving 8 bases unmatched. The DNA of the CDR3 is TGCAGTGCTAGTCGTGCGGGAGCTGGAGATACGCAGTATTTT. It yields the protein CSASRAGAGDTQYF.

As for this clonotype: This may be a read error: a much more frequent sequence differs by one nucleotide. For the CDR3, the DNA is TGCAGTGCCCCTCTAGCGGGACGGAACAGTCGGGAAAATACGCAGTATTTT. Protein product: CSAPLAGRNSRENTQYF. The chain is built from TRBV20-1 and TRBJ2-3, with 9 bases aligning to TRBD2. The trim removed 6 bases at V and 7 bases at J, leaving 20 bases unmatched. Germline loops: CDR1 DFQATT, CDR2 SNEGSKA (reference sequence). The CDR3 spans 17 residues.

This clonotype has only a few counts. This sequence joins TRBV29-1 and TRBJ2-2; D is perhaps TRBD2 (6 bases). Germline V lookup: CDR1 SQVTM, CDR2 ANQGSEA. The CDR3 consists of 14 residues. Deletions cut 4 bases from V and 0 bases from J, with 9 bases between. This chain's CDR3 is CSVASDPNTGELFF. CDR3 coding DNA: TGCAGCGTTGCTAGCGATCCGAACACCGGGGAGCTGTTTTTT.

A note on this clonotype: The junction departs from germline at one end; a sequencing error may be responsible. The V and J genes are TRBV20-1 and TRBJ2-7; possibly TRBD1 for D (6 bases). The germline V gene encodes CDR1 DFQATT and CDR2 SNEGSKA (reference sequence). CDR3 length: 15 residues. The CDR3 sequence: CSARIPGTTSYKQYF. The CDR3, as DNA: TGCAGTGCTAGGATCCCCGGGACAACCTCCTACAAGCAGTACTTC.

At least ten counts were recorded for this clonotype. The V call is TRBV12-3 or TRBV12-4, the J call TRBJ2-2; 7 bases align to TRBD1. V shed 7 bases and J 0 bases; nucleotides not matched to a gene: 17. This CDR3 has 19 residues. The chain's CDR3 is CASIRRVGLGTANTGELFF. The CDR3 bases are TGTGCCAGCATCAGGAGAGTAGGCCTTGGGACAGCGAACACCGGGGAGCTGTTTTTT.

This clonotype was observed many times. The chain employs TRBV10-3 and TRBJ2-1; a weak D match, TRBD2 (5 bases). Trimming removed 2 bases at V and 0 bases at J, with 8 bases between. Germline V gene lookup returns CDR1 ENHRY and CDR2 SYGVKD. The CDR3 has 15 residues. In nucleotides, the CDR3 is TGTGCCATCAGTGAGCCAGCGGCCTCCTACAATGAGCAGTTCTTC. It is translated as CAISEPAASYNEQFF.

This chain connects TRBV5-8 to TRBJ2-2; D is unclear. V gave up 0 bases and J gave up 7 bases, with 16 bases separating them. The CDR3 is 16 residues long. Looked up from germline, CDR1 is SGHTS and CDR2 is YDEGEE. CDR3 loop: CASSLGTASEVGELFF. The CDR3 nucleotides are TGTGCCAGCAGCTTGGGGACCGCCAGTGAAGTCGGGGAGCTGTTTTTT.

Ten or more counts support this clonotype. The gene calls are TRBV6-1 and TRBJ2-1; D is perhaps TRBD2 (5 bases). This CDR3 contains 14 residues. Trimming took 8 bases from V and 4 from J, leaving 15 bases between them. Germline V lookup: CDR1 MNHNS, CDR2 SASEGT. The CDR3 DNA is TGTGCCAGCTTGGCCCCCGGACTGTACAATGAGCAGTTCTTC. This encodes CASLAPGLYNEQFF.

This clonotype was seen repeatedly, ten times or more. The J gene is TRBJ2-7, the V gene TRBV7-6; D uncertain. Trimming pared 5 bases from V and 4 bases from J, leaving 15 bases between. This CDR3 has 14 residues. Germline V lookup: CDR1 SGHVS, CDR2 FNYEAQ. The CDR3 here is CASSPVGSFYEQYF. The CDR3, as DNA: TGTGCCAGCAGCCCGGTAGGGTCGTTTTACGAGCAGTACTTC.

Ten or more counts support this clonotype. The chain uses TRBV20-1 and TRBJ2-5, with TRBD2 as a possible D gene (6 bases). From germline, CDR1 is DFQATT and CDR2 SNEGSKA (reference sequence). Deletions cut 3 bases from V and 5 bases from J, with 16 bases between. This CDR3 contains 14 residues. CDR3 protein: CSASGSRWTETQYF. The DNA for the CDR3 is TGCAGTGCTAGCGGGAGTCGATGGACGGAGACCCAGTACTTC.

The V call is TRBV6-2 or TRBV6-3, the J call TRBJ2-1; 10 nucleotides line up with TRBD2. Germline CDR1 MNHEY, CDR2 SVGEGT. V dropped 4 bases and J dropped 7; count of bases not matched to a gene: 10. The CDR3 is 16 amino acids. CDR3 sequence (DNA): TGTGCCAGCAGTTTCCCGCTAGCGGGAGTAAAGAATGAGCAGTTCTTC. Translated, it gives CASSFPLAGVKNEQFF.

This clonotype was observed at least ten times. The chain carries TRBV5-1 and TRBJ1-3; tentatively, D is TRBD1 (5 bases). Trimming took off 3 bases at V and 4 bases at J, with 23 bases between the two ends. The germline V gene encodes CDR1 SGHRS and CDR2 YFSETQ. The length of the CDR3 is 18 residues. For the CDR3, the DNA is TGCGCCAGCAGCTCCGCCGACGGGACGAACCATATCGGAAACACCATATATTTT. Its translation: CASSSADGTNHIGNTIYF.

This clonotype was recorded many times. The rearrangement uses TRBV27 and TRBJ2-7; TRBD2 matches at 7 bases. V lost 5 bases and J lost 6; bases outside the gene matches: 16. The CDR3 loop spans 16 amino acids. Germline V gene lookup returns CDR1 MNHEY and CDR2 SMNVEV (reference sequence). The chain's CDR3 is CASSPTPLREPLEQYF. The CDR3 region has the DNA TGTGCCAGCAGTCCAACCCCTTTGCGGGAGCCTCTCGAGCAGTACTTC.

In the case of this clonotype: A read error is possible here, since a much larger clone lies one base away. The chain couples TRBV20-1 to TRBJ2-1; D perhaps matches TRBD2 (7 bases). Trimming removed 3 bases at V and 7 bases at J, with 19 bases between. The length of the CDR3 is 15 residues. CDR1 and CDR2 from the germline V gene are DFQATT and SNEGSKA (reference sequence). In nucleotides, the CDR3 is TGCAGTGCTAGGCAACTAGTGGGAGGGACAAATGAGCAGTTCTTC. This encodes CSARQLVGGTNEQFF.

Many counts were recorded for this clonotype. The chain joins TRBV6-1 to TRBJ2-7; the D is unclear. The CDR3 covers 16 residues. Germline CDR1 is MNHNS and CDR2 is SASEGT. V shed 2 bases and J shed 5 bases, with 19 bases lying between them. The CDR3 region has the DNA TGTGCCAGCAGTGAACCCCTAGGTGGGTATGGGAACGAGCAGTACTTC. This sequence encodes CASSEPLGGYGNEQYF.

This clonotype was found many times. CDR3 in DNA: TGTGCCAGCACCATGACAGGGAGGGGAAATTCACCCCTCCACTTT. Translating gives CASTMTGRGNSPLHF. The J gene is TRBJ1-6, the V gene TRBV6-6; TRBD1 agrees at 7 bases. The CDR3 sequence is 15 residues long. V trimming: 7 bases; J trimming: 7 bases; junction bases outside the gene matches: 10. Germline V gives CDR1 MNHNY, CDR2 SVGAGI (reference sequence).

The chain joins TRBV27 to TRBJ2-1, with a weak D call TRBD2 (6 bases). V lost 6 bases and J 6 bases, leaving 12 bases between the germline ends. The V gene's germline CDR1 is MNHEY and CDR2 SMNVEV (reference sequence). The CDR3 is 13 amino acids. CDR3 bases: TGTGCCAGCAGGAGACTAGGGAGCAATGAGCAGTTCTTC. It is translated as CASRRLGSNEQFF.

There are a few counts of this clonotype. This chain joins TRBV14 and TRBJ2-1; possible D gene TRBD2, 5 bases. The CDR3 loop spans 15 amino acids. Germline loops: CDR1 SGHDN, CDR2 FVKESK. V was cut by 0 bases and J by 4 bases, with 10 bases left in between. The CDR3, as DNA: TGTGCCAGCAGCCAAGATACAGACTATTACAATGAGCAGTTCTTC. It specifies CASSQDTDYYNEQFF.

This clonotype was picked up many times. The CDR3 DNA is TGCAGTGCCAGAAAACCCACGGACAATGAGCAGTTCTTC. Its protein is CSARKPTDNEQFF. V and J are TRBV20-1 and TRBJ2-1, with D uncertain. CDR1 is DFQATT, CDR2 SNEGSKA, per germline (reference sequence). V was shortened by 6 bases and J by 5 bases, with 14 bases between the two germline ends. The CDR3 loop spans 13 amino acids.

This rearrangement joins TRBV2 to TRBJ2-7; 12 bases match TRBD2. CDR1 is SNHLY and CDR2 is FYNNEI in the germline V gene. The length of the CDR3 is 19 residues. The ends lost 4 bases at V and 0 bases at J; junction bases unmatched: 13. CDR3 in DNA: TGTGCCAGCAGTGCCACTAGACTAGCGGGAGTCCTTAGCTCCTACGAGCAGTACTTC. Translating gives CASSATRLAGVLSSYEQYF. Filled out from reference TRBV2 and TRBJ2-7, the complete variable domain reads EPEVTQTPSHQVTQMGQEVILRCVPISNHLYFYWYRQILGQKVEFLVSFYNNEISEKSEIFDDQFSVERPDGSNFTLKIRSTKLEDSAMYFCASSATRLAGVLSSYEQYFGPGTRLTVT.

This clonotype was recorded many times. The chain is built from TRBV20-1 and TRBJ1-5; maybe TRBD1 (6 bases). The germline CDR1 and CDR2 sequences are DFQATT and SNEGSKA (reference sequence). The CDR3 spans 14 residues. Trimming took off 4 bases at V and 6 bases at J, with 16 bases between the two ends. The DNA for the CDR3 is TGCAGTGCTACGGGGGGGCAGTCTCGTCAGCCCCAGCATTTT. Translated: CSATGGQSRQPQHF.

There are many counts of this clonotype. The chain carries TRBV20-1 and TRBJ2-7, with D uncertain. V lost 0 bases, J lost 6 bases, and 9 bases lay in between. CDR1 and CDR2 from the germline V gene are DFQATT and SNEGSKA (reference sequence). The CDR3 covers 12 residues. This CDR3 reads CSARDLGPEQYF. The CDR3 DNA sequence: TGCAGTGCTAGAGATCTCGGGCCCGAGCAGTACTTC.